This TCR beta chain was profiled in a study of persistence of HIV-infected CD4 T cells. Stimulation used approximately 9.5 ug/mL lysate from CMV-infected fibroblasts. Sorting of responding CD4+ T cells relied on upregulated CD40 ligand together with CD69. This clone is labeled as medium-sized. What it binds is unknown. CDR1 is LGHDT and CDR2 is YNNKEL in the germline V gene (reference sequence). The germline V and J ends were trimmed by 0 bases and 2 bases, with 7 bases remaining between them. The CDR3 has 14 amino acids. Sequencing used immunoSEQ version 4 in survey mode. Sequencing used immunoSEQ multiplex PCR; TCRdb keeps in-frame clones, though not all of them. The data show more than 15,000 clones, around 60% seen once.

The sample in question was CD4+ T cells sorted from PBMCs after 18-hour stimulation, obtained from a patient who received antiretroviral therapy. The gene calls are TRBV3-1 (or the pseudogene TRBV3-2) and TRBJ1-2; D is unclear. The receptor was derived from an adult woman with HIV who was CMV-seropositive. DNA for the CDR3: TGTGCCAGCAGCCAAGAACCGCCAAACTATGGCTACACCTTC. Translation gives CASSQEPPNYGYTF.